Listed below are T cell receptor beta chains from one sample, sequenced in a study of cytomegalovirus exposure and HLA in healthy donors. Sequencing used immunoSEQ multiplex PCR; TCRdb keeps in-frame clones, though not all of them. The sample holds about 210,000 clones, over 80% seen once. Specimen: PBMCs. The receptors shown here come from a woman between 50 and 59 years old in good health and CMV-seropositive. The CDR3 runs from the conserved cysteine through the conserved F or W. Each record gives: D gene, clone size, J gene, V gene, CDR3 DNA, CDR3 protein. D genes are given only for firm matches. Rows may omit the clone size; those that give it use once, few, many or a size class.

>.|once|TRBJ1-1|TRBV28
TGTGCCAGCAGTTGGGGGGGGTCCATGAACACTGAAGCTTTCTTT
CASSWGGSMNTEAFF
>.|.|TRBJ1-2|TRBV2
TGTGCCAGCACCGCTCGCGGGGTGGCGGGTGGCTACACCTTC
CASTARGVAGGYTF
>.|once|TRBJ1-4|TRBV6-1
TGTGCCAGCAGTACCTCGGGGATTAATGAAGGACTGTTTTTT
CASSTSGINEGLFF
>.|.|TRBJ2-7|TRBV27
TGTGCCAGCAGCCTCGGTGGGCGGGGTCTTCAGCAGTACTTC
CASSLGGRGLQQYF
>.|.|TRBJ1-2|TRBV2
TGTGCCAGCAGTTCCACTTATGGCTACACCTTC
CASSSTYGYTF
>.|.|TRBJ2-1|TRBV7-2
TGTGCCAGCAGCTTAGCCCCTCACAATGAGCAGTTCTTC
CASSLAPHNEQFF
>.|.|TRBJ2-3|TRBV18
TGTGCCAGCTCACCCCCGACTAGTCCTGATACGCAGTATTTT
CASSPPTSPDTQYF
>.|once|TRBJ2-2|TRBV6-6
TGTGCCAGCAGTTACGGCAGGGCTTCAAACACCGGGGAGCTGTTTTTT
CASSYGRASNTGELFF
>TRBD1|.|TRBJ1-1|TRBV5-1
TGCGCCAGCAGCCTACAGGGGGTGACTGAAGCTTTCTTT
CASSLQGVTEAFF
>.|.|TRBJ1-3|TRBV27
TGTGCCAGCAGGCCAAGGCTAGGGGCTGGAAACACCATATATTTT
CASRPRLGAGNTIYF
>TRBD1|.|TRBJ1-2|TRBV5-6
TGTGCCAGCAGCCCTGGGGCAGGGGGTCCCCTTGGCTACACCTTC
CASSPGAGGPLGYTF
>.|many|TRBJ1-2|TRBV19
TGTGCCAGTAGTACCCAAACAGGATTCTATGGCTACACCTTC
CASSTQTGFYGYTF
>.|.|TRBJ1-1|TRBV5-6
TGTGCCAGCAGCTTTACAGGGCTGACTGAAGCTTTCTTT
CASSFTGLTEAFF
>.|.|TRBJ1-5|TRBV29-1
TGCAGCGTTGAAATAGGGGGCAATCAGCCCCAGCATTTT
CSVEIGGNQPQHF
>.|.|TRBJ1-4|TRBV7-9
TGTGCCAGCAGCGGGAGGGACCTTAAAAGTAATGAAAAACTGTTTTTT
CASSGRDLKSNEKLFF
>.|.|TRBJ1-4|TRBV2
TGTGCCAGCAGGGTAGTGGCAACTAATGAAAAACTGTTTTTT
CASRVVATNEKLFF
>TRBD2|.|TRBJ2-1|TRBV9
TGTGCATCTAGCGGGGGGGGGAATGAGCAGTTCTTC
CASSGGGNEQFF
>.|.|TRBJ2-2|TRBV12-2
TGTGCAAGTCTCCGATCGGACAGGCGGCTCCCCGGGGAGCTGTTTTTT
CASLRSDRRLPGELFF
>TRBD1|once|TRBJ2-5|TRBV6-6
TGTGCCAGCAATTCCGGGACAGGGGGCGCAGAGACCCAGTACTTC
CASNSGTGGAETQYF
>TRBD1|.|TRBJ1-2|TRBV30
TGTGCCCGAACCCAGGACAGGGGGTATGGCTACACCTTC
CARTQDRGYGYTF
>.|few|TRBJ1-1|TRBV6-1
TGTGCCAGCAGACGCCTGAGATCCGACACTGAAGCTTTCTTT
CASRRLRSDTEAFF
>.|few|TRBJ1-4|TRBV5-4
TGTGCCAGCAGCTCTCCCGCAACTAATGAAAAACTGTTTTTT
CASSSPATNEKLFF
>TRBD1|once|TRBJ1-1|TRBV6-1
TGTGCCAGCAGTAAACAGGGGCGGAACACTGAAGCTTTCTTT
CASSKQGRNTEAFF
>.|.|TRBJ2-5|TRBV27
TGTGCCAGCAGCCCCGGTCCAGAGACCCAGTACTTC
CASSPGPETQYF
>TRBD1|.|TRBJ1-2|TRBV7-2
TGTGCCAGCAGCCAGACAGGGTTGATGAACTATGGCTACACCTTC
CASSQTGLMNYGYTF
>.|.|TRBJ2-5|TRBV6-1
TGTGCCAGCAGCTCGAGGTGGTCGGGAGAGACCCAGTACTTC
CASSSRWSGETQYF